The present T cell receptor beta chain was sequenced within a study of regulatory T cells in long-lasting Graves disease. CDR3 size: 15 residues. With V trimmed by 5 bases and J by 4 bases, 10 bases remained unmatched. Germline CDR1 and CDR2: DFQATT and SNEGSKA (reference sequence). This clonotype was counted many times. Arm-PCR with iRepertoire HTBI primers amplified the CDR3 regions for these TCR beta libraries. Authors' data handling: In the combined samples, 50 to 75 TRBV and 14 TRBJ segments were identified. TCRdb recomputed calls from the multiplex PCR reads with MiXCR, one row per CDR3 protein. These V and J calls rely on TCRdb rather than the paper's analysis. Among about 360,000 distinct CDR3 sequences listed, 15% to 20% were seen once. The time point here: newly diagnosed GD, antithyroid drugs for less than 3 months. Preparation of the TCR library used RNA extracted from PBMCs. American Thyroid Association guidelines were used to diagnose Graves' disease.

A further study also used this sample, focusing on T cells in Graves' hyperthyroidism and ophthalmopathy.

The J gene is TRBJ2-1, the V gene TRBV20-1; TRBD2 matches 8 bases. This receptor was identified in a young woman with Graves disease. Sequencing was performed on peripheral blood mononuclear cells (PBMCs), taken at new diagnosis, from a patient treated with antithyroid drugs. The CDR3 bases are TGCAGTGCTCCCTCACTAGCGGACCCATACAATGAGCAGTTCTTC. It is translated as CSAPSLADPYNEQFF.